These 24 T cell receptor beta chains came from one sample sequenced in a study of memory B cells and T cells in multiple sclerosis. These receptors lack a known antigen. Sequencing was performed with immunoSEQ multiplex PCR; in TCRdb, only in-frame clones are kept and a portion is missing. The sample lists about 32,000 clones, 86% occurring once. Stimulus-free culture yielded autoproliferating CFSE-dim and non-proliferating CFSE-high T cells, each sequenced separately. Replicate wells were pooled after roughly 7 days of stimulus-free culture of 40 million to 65 million CFSE-labeled PBMCs. Sequencing was performed on PBMCs from blood kept in culture. The receptors stem from a human donor with multiple sclerosis.

In DNA form, the CDR3 reads TGTGCCAGCAGGGGACAGGGGCGCGAGACCCAGTACTTC. This translates into CASRGQGRETQYF. This chain joins TRBV28 and TRBJ2-5; 10 positions agree with TRBD1. V lost 6 bases, J lost 5 bases, and 3 bases stayed unmatched. The CDR3 loop spans 13 amino acids. In germline, CDR1 is MDHEN, CDR2 SYDVKM.

This clone was seen a single time. The rearrangement uses TRBV6-5 and TRBJ2-7; D is undetermined. Deletions cut 6 bases from V and 7 bases from J, with 10 bases between. Germline V gene lookup returns CDR1 MNHEY and CDR2 SVGAGI. There are 11 residues in the CDR3. Written as DNA, the CDR3 is TGTGCCAGCAGGAGCCCCAGGGAGCAGTACTTC. Protein product: CASRSPREQYF.

This clone was recorded once. The rearrangement links TRBV2 to TRBJ2-7, with D possibly matching TRBD1 (6 bases). CDR1 and CDR2 (germline): SNHLY, FYNNEI. The CDR3 sequence is 14 residues long. The V gene lost 2 bases and the J gene lost 4 bases, with 12 bases spanning the gap. Here the CDR3 reads CASSENQGNYEQYF. Written as DNA, the CDR3 is TGTGCCAGCAGTGAAAATCAGGGGAATTACGAGCAGTACTTC.

The J gene is TRBJ2-7, the V gene TRBV6-1, with 8 nucleotides matching TRBD1. The V and J ends lost 6 bases and 2 bases, in that order; junction bases with no gene match: 6. This CDR3 spans 14 amino acids. CDR1 and CDR2 (germline): MNHNS, SASEGT. CDR3 in DNA: TGTGCCAGCAGCGTGGACAGGGTGGCCTACGAGCAGTACTTC. Protein sequence: CASSVDRVAYEQYF.

The gene calls are TRBV18 and TRBJ2-2; 8 nucleotides match TRBD1. Germline trimming cut 3 bases from V and 0 bases from J; bases unmatched to any gene: 3. Germline V gene sequence: CDR1 KGHSH, CDR2 LQKENI. This CDR3 has 16 residues. This chain's CDR3 is CASSPPGGTNTGELFF. The CDR3 DNA sequence: TGTGCCAGCTCACCCCCAGGGGGCACGAACACCGGGGAGCTGTTTTTT.

This chain links TRBV5-4 with TRBJ2-3, with 8 nucleotides matching TRBD1. V was pared by 1 base and J by 3 bases, with 4 bases of the junction left unmatched. Looked up from germline, CDR1 is SGHNT and CDR2 is YYREEE (reference sequence). The CDR3 is 15 residues long. The CDR3 region has the DNA TGTGCCAGCAGCTTGAGGCAGGGGGCAACAGATACGCAGTATTTT. Encoded protein: CASSLRQGATDTQYF.

The CDR3 bases are TGTGCCACCAGCAGGAAGATACAGGGGGCGACTACCTCGGACATTCAGTACTTC. As protein: CATSRKIQGATTSDIQYF. The rearrangement uses TRBV15 and TRBJ2-4; 9 bases align to TRBD1. CDR1 is LNHNV and CDR2 is YYDKDF in the germline V gene (reference sequence). The V and J ends lost 3 bases and 8 bases, in that order; junction bases with no gene match: 17. The CDR3 is 18 amino acids.

This chain joins TRBV16 and TRBJ1-5, with D uncertain. The CDR3 spans 13 residues. Deletions cut 0 bases from V and 7 bases from J, with 7 bases between. Germline-derived CDR1 and CDR2 are KGHSY and FQNENV. For the CDR3, the DNA is TGTGCCAGCAGCCAATCTGGGTACCAGCCCCAGCATTTT. This translates into CASSQSGYQPQHF. The full variable domain, in which reference TRBV16 and TRBJ1-5 provide the parts outside the CDR3, is GEEVAQTPKHLVRGEGQKAKLYCAPIKGHSYVFWYQQVLKNEFKFLISFQNENVFDETGMPKERFSAKCLPNSPCSLEIQATKLEDSAVYFCASSQSGYQPQHFGDGTRLSIL.

This clone came up once. The chain employs TRBV18 and TRBJ2-5; 8 positions match TRBD1. Trimming cost V 6 bases and J 1 base; bases outside gene matches: 7. The CDR3 is 15 amino acids. Germline V gives CDR1 KGHSH, CDR2 LQKENI. The CDR3 sequence: CASSLPTGVQETQYF. The CDR3 nucleotides are TGTGCCAGCTCCCTCCCGACAGGGGTCCAAGAGACCCAGTACTTC.

This rearrangement joins TRBV28 to TRBJ1-5; 7 nucleotides line up with TRBD1. The CDR3 sequence is 16 residues long. CDR1 is MDHEN, CDR2 SYDVKM, per germline. Germline trimming cut 6 bases from V and 4 bases from J; bases unmatched to any gene: 12. The CDR3 loop is CASRPGQRYGNQPQHF. The CDR3 nucleotides read TGTGCCAGCAGACCGGGACAGCGTTATGGAAATCAGCCCCAGCATTTT.

V and J are TRBV25-1 and TRBJ2-1; D is ambiguous. The V gene's germline CDR1 is MGHDK and CDR2 SYGVNS. The length of the CDR3 is 12 residues. Trimming pared 4 bases from V and 5 bases from J, leaving 6 bases between. The CDR3 DNA follows: TGTGCCAGCAGTGCCGTACACAATGAGCAGTTCTTC. It yields the protein CASSAVHNEQFF.

The chain combines TRBV7-2 with TRBJ2-1, with D possibly TRBD1 on 6 matching bases. This CDR3 spans 12 amino acids. With 8 bases removed from V and 13 bases from J, the gap between germline ends came to 18 bases. Germline assignment: CDR1 SGHTA and CDR2 FQGNSA. The CDR3 region is CASSQATTGQFF. The DNA of the CDR3 is TGTGCCAGCTCCCAGGCCACGACAGGACAGTTCTTC.

CDR3 coding DNA: TGTGCCAGCAGCTCACTAGCGGGAGGGGAAACAGATACGCAGTATTTT. Translating it yields CASSSLAGGETDTQYF. V gene TRBV7-9 combines with J gene TRBJ2-3; 13 bases fit TRBD2. The CDR3 loop spans 16 amino acids. CDR1 and CDR2 (germline): SEHNR, FQNEAQ (reference sequence). Trimming took 4 bases from V and 3 from J; bases not matched to a gene: 4.

CDR3 coding DNA: TGCGCCAGCAGCCAAATCGGACAGGGCAAGGAGGATACGCAGTATTTT. Translating gives CASSQIGQGKEDTQYF. The gene calls are TRBV4-1 and TRBJ2-3; 8 bases fit TRBD1. With V trimmed by 2 bases and J by 6 bases, 10 bases remained unmatched. Germline V lookup: CDR1 MGHRA, CDR2 YSYEKL. The CDR3 has 16 residues.

The CDR3: CASSLETGLVSEQYF. DNA for the CDR3: TGCGCCAGCAGCTTGGAAACTGGACTAGTCTCCGAGCAGTACTTC. The gene calls are TRBV5-1 and TRBJ2-7; 7 bases are a match to TRBD2. The germline V gene encodes CDR1 SGHRS and CDR2 YFSETQ. This CDR3 is built from 15 residues. V lost 0 bases, J lost 6 bases, and 9 bases stayed unmatched.

J is TRBJ2-1 and V is TRBV19; D is possibly TRBD1 (6 bases). The CDR3 contains 14 residues. The germline gives CDR1 LNHDA, CDR2 SQIVND (reference sequence). V was shortened by 4 bases and J by 8 bases, with 15 bases between the two germline ends. The CDR3 loop is CASSTLGNRDEQFF. In nucleotides, the CDR3 is TGTGCCAGTAGTACCCTCGGGAACAGGGATGAGCAGTTCTTC.

V and J are TRBV7-6 and TRBJ2-3; 7 positions match TRBD2. The CDR3 runs to 15 residues. Per germline, CDR1 SGHVS and CDR2 FNYEAQ. V dropped 2 bases and J dropped 2; count of bases not matched to a gene: 4. DNA for the CDR3: TGTGCCAGCAGCTTAATGGCGGGAGACACAGATACGCAGTATTTT. This codes for CASSLMAGDTDTQYF. Full variable domain (remainder filled in from reference TRBV7-6 and TRBJ2-3): GAGVSQSPRYKVTKRGQDVALRCDPISGHVSLYWYRQALGQGPEFLTYFNYEAQQDKSGLPNDRFSAERPEGSISTLTIQRTEQRDSAMYRCASSLMAGDTDTQYFGPGTRLTVL.

The chain links TRBV11-2 to TRBJ2-6; possibly TRBD1 for D (6 bases). V dropped 4 bases and J dropped 4 bases, with 11 bases sitting between them. The CDR3 covers 15 residues. CDR1 is SGHAT and CDR2 is FQNNGV in the germline V gene. The CDR3 DNA is TGTGCCAGCAGCTCGAACAGGGCCGGGGCCAACGTCCTGACTTTC. Amino acids: CASSSNRAGANVLTF.

This clone showed up just once. The CDR3, as DNA: TGTGCCAGCAGTTACGGAGGCCTATCTAACAATGAGCAGTTCTTC. It yields the protein CASSYGGLSNNEQFF. V gene TRBV6-6 combines with J gene TRBJ2-1; tentatively, D is TRBD2 (5 bases). CDR1 and CDR2 from the germline V gene are MNHNY and SVGAGI (reference sequence). This CDR3 contains 15 residues. The germline V and J ends were trimmed by 2 bases and 5 bases, with 13 bases remaining between them.

This chain links TRBV7-9 with TRBJ2-3, with D unresolved. Germline V gene lookup returns CDR1 SEHNR and CDR2 FQNEAQ (reference sequence). The germline V and J ends were trimmed by 5 bases and 5 bases, with 11 bases remaining between them. This CDR3 has 13 amino acids. The CDR3 nucleotides are TGTGCCAGCAGCCCCCGCGGCCAAGATACGCAGTATTTT. Its protein product is CASSPRGQDTQYF.

The genes are TRBV6-5 and TRBJ2-7, with D possibly matching TRBD2 (6 bases). This CDR3 region has 16 residues. CDR1 and CDR2 (germline): MNHEY, SVGAGI. V gave up 0 bases and J gave up 5 bases, with 17 bases separating them. CDR3 in DNA: TGTGCCAGCAGTTACTCGAAATTCCCGGACTACAACGAGCAGTACTTC. Its protein product is CASSYSKFPDYNEQYF.

The chain carries TRBV27 and TRBJ2-3; 7 nucleotides align to TRBD2. The CDR3 is 18 amino acids. The ends lost 0 bases at V and 0 bases at J; junction bases unmatched: 9. The germline CDR1 and CDR2 sequences are MNHEY and SMNVEV (reference sequence). In nucleotides, the CDR3 is TGTGCCAGCAGTTTATCCCGCCGGGCTAGCGGTAGCACAGATACGCAGTATTTT. Translation: CASSLSRRASGSTDTQYF.

The chain is built from TRBV6-5 and TRBJ2-3, with 9 bases lining up with TRBD2. The CDR3 is 16 amino acids. CDR1 and CDR2 (germline): MNHEY, SVGAGI. Trimming took 0 bases from V and 5 from J; bases not matched to a gene: 6. The CDR3 coding sequence is TGTGCCAGCAGTTACTCGGGCGGGAGGGCCTTAGATACGCAGTATTTT. The encoded protein is CASSYSGGRALDTQYF.

This chain connects TRBV7-3 to TRBJ1-1; perhaps TRBD1 as D (5 bases). Looked up from germline, CDR1 is SGHTA and CDR2 is FQGTGA. The CDR3 totals 13 residues. Trimming cost V 7 bases and J 0 bases, with 9 bases left between them. The CDR3 DNA follows: TGTGCCAGCAAGACAGAAATGAACACTGAAGCTTTCTTT. Translation: CASKTEMNTEAFF.